Listed below are T cell receptor beta chains from one sample, sequenced in a study of CD4 T cell repertoires in COVID-19. Method: immunoSEQ multiplex PCR; TCRdb's copy keeps in-frame clones and lacks some. The profile shows about 25,000 clones, nearly 95% of them singletons. This specimen was circulating follicular helper CD4+ T cells (cTfh) from blood, taken before the COVID-19 pandemic. All receptors derive from a human donor who had COVID-19. The conserved cysteine and the conserved F or W are not part of the CDR3 here. The order of the fields is J gene, V gene, D gene, CDR3 protein. The D gene is left open where the match is weak.

J: TRBJ2-7; V: TRBV19; D: TRBD1; CDR3: ASSIVGGGTGSNEQY
J: TRBJ1-1; V: TRBV12-5; D: TRBD1; CDR3: ASGLVTGGTEAF
J: TRBJ2-4; V: TRBV27; D: .; CDR3: ASSPLEEGRREREAKNIQY
J: TRBJ1-2; V: TRBV6-4; D: TRBD1; CDR3: ASSEGPAGGIYGYT
J: TRBJ2-3; V: TRBV2; D: TRBD2; CDR3: ASSLQRGVTDTQY
J: TRBJ2-7; V: TRBV11-3; D: .; CDR3: ASSLDSTYEQY
J: TRBJ1-2; V: TRBV18; D: TRBD1; CDR3: ASSRNQGADYGYT
J: TRBJ1-1; V: TRBV4-1; D: TRBD1; CDR3: ASSQTDRPLTIL
J: TRBJ2-5; V: TRBV19; D: TRBD1; CDR3: ASSTPGRGYQETQY
J: TRBJ2-7; V: TRBV5-1; D: TRBD2; CDR3: ASSSTTAGVLYEQY
J: TRBJ2-4; V: TRBV7-2; D: TRBD2; CDR3: ASTPGRENDIQY
J: TRBJ1-6; V: TRBV6-5; D: TRBD1; CDR3: ASSYVTGDRDLH
J: TRBJ1-5; V: TRBV28; D: TRBD1; CDR3: ASKTGEGQPQH
J: TRBJ2-3; V: TRBV5-1; D: TRBD2; CDR3: ASSSTGLVPSDTQY
J: TRBJ2-1; V: TRBV7-2; D: TRBD2; CDR3: ASSVYGTSGAYNEQF
J: TRBJ2-7; V: TRBV28; D: .; CDR3: ASSLPGLYEQY
J: TRBJ2-3; V: TRBV10-1; D: .; CDR3: ASSPQGLNTDTQY
J: TRBJ1-4; V: TRBV11-2; D: .; CDR3: ASSLGFLTNEKLF
J: TRBJ2-7; V: TRBV5-6; D: TRBD2; CDR3: ASSRLAGGTYEQY
J: TRBJ2-1; V: TRBV5-1; D: .; CDR3: ASRGGGGASSYNEQF
J: TRBJ2-3; V: TRBV19; D: TRBD2; CDR3: ASSKLSAGALDTQY
J: TRBJ1-5; V: TRBV10-2; D: .; CDR3: ASSEIGGGNQPQH
J: TRBJ2-7; V: TRBV7-2; D: TRBD2; CDR3: ASSSRAGGPNEQY
J: TRBJ2-3; V: TRBV10-3; D: TRBD2; CDR3: AISDATSGGAADTQY